The 8 T cell receptor beta chains reported below all come from one sample, sequenced in a study of blood T cell repertoires in COVID-19. The table came from immunoSEQ multiplex PCR; TCRdb's copy has only in-frame clones and leaves some out. The table shows 200,000 to 300,000 clones, with roughly 86% occurring only once. Sequencing was carried out using peripheral blood. Every receptor here comes from a middle-aged man who had recovered from COVID-19.

The chain links TRBV7-2 to TRBJ2-3, with 10 bases lining up with TRBD1. This CDR3 is 14 amino acids long. Germline CDR1 SGHTA, CDR2 FQGNSA. V gave up 4 bases and J gave up 9 bases; unmatched junction bases: 7. In DNA form, the CDR3 reads TGTGCCAGCAGCTGGGGACAGGGGTACGAGACGCAGTATTTT. Protein sequence: CASSWGQGYETQYF.

V is TRBV5-5 and J is TRBJ2-7; 8 bases are shared with TRBD1. CDR1 is SGHKS and CDR2 is YYEKEE in the germline V gene (reference sequence). There are 14 residues in the CDR3. V shed 7 bases and J 3 bases; nucleotides not matched to a gene: 9. The DNA of the CDR3 is TGTGCCAGCCAGGCCGACAGGGGTTTCTACGAGCAGTACTTC. Its translation is CASQADRGFYEQYF.

The J gene is TRBJ2-1, the V gene TRBV2; D might be TRBD1 (5 bases). The V end was cut by 6 bases, the J end by 8 bases, with 11 bases between. Germline loops: CDR1 SNHLY, CDR2 FYNNEI. There are 12 residues in the CDR3. CDR3 residues: CASRGPTHEQFF. The CDR3 bases are TGTGCCAGCAGGGGGCCTACGCATGAGCAGTTCTTC. Full variable domain (outside the CDR3, taken from reference TRBV2 and TRBJ2-1): EPEVTQTPSHQVTQMGQEVILRCVPISNHLYFYWYRQILGQKVEFLVSFYNNEISEKSEIFDDQFSVERPDGSNFTLKIRSTKLEDSAMYFCASRGPTHEQFFGPGTRLTVL.

This sequence joins TRBV11-2 and TRBJ1-4; no clear D. Trimming shortened V by 2 bases and J by 1 base, and 14 bases separated the two germline ends. Germline CDR1 reads SGHAT; CDR2 reads FQNNGV. The CDR3 totals 17 residues. The CDR3 DNA reads TGTGCCAGCAGCTTATCGGGCTCTGGGAGAACTAATGAAAAACTGTTTTTT. Its translation is CASSLSGSGRTNEKLFF.

V gene TRBV7-2 combines with J gene TRBJ1-5; 8 bases line up with TRBD1. V shed 2 bases and J 7 bases; nucleotides not matched to a gene: 4. The germline gives CDR1 SGHTA, CDR2 FQGNSA. The length of the CDR3 is 14 residues. In DNA, the CDR3 is TGTGCCAGCAGCTTACGGCAGGGGGCGCAGCCCCAGCATTTT. Translation: CASSLRQGAQPQHF.

The chain links TRBV6-2 or TRBV6-3 to TRBJ2-7; D perhaps matches TRBD2 (5 bases). V was cut by 2 bases and J by 0 bases, with 8 bases left in between. The length of the CDR3 is 14 residues. The V gene's germline CDR1 is MNHEY and CDR2 SVGEGT. The CDR3 DNA sequence: TGTGCCAGCAGTTACGAGGGATACTCCTACGAGCAGTACTTC. As protein: CASSYEGYSYEQYF.

The gene calls are TRBV5-4 and TRBJ1-2; 8 bases agree with TRBD1. Germline CDR1 reads SGHNT; CDR2 reads YYREEE (reference sequence). This CDR3 has 14 amino acids. V shed 0 bases and J 6 bases; nucleotides not matched to a gene: 4. This CDR3 reads CASSLVDRGDGYTF. The CDR3 DNA is TGTGCCAGCAGCTTGGTCGACAGGGGAGATGGCTACACCTTC.

The CDR3 sequence: CASSLGAGDRQYF. The CDR3 bases are TGCGCCAGCAGCTTGGGGGCTGGGGACAGGCAGTACTTC. The chain carries TRBV5-1 and TRBJ2-4; 8 positions match TRBD1. In germline, CDR1 is SGHRS, CDR2 YFSETQ. The CDR3 length is 13 residues. V lost 0 bases to trimming and J lost 13 bases; unmatched junction nucleotides: 6.